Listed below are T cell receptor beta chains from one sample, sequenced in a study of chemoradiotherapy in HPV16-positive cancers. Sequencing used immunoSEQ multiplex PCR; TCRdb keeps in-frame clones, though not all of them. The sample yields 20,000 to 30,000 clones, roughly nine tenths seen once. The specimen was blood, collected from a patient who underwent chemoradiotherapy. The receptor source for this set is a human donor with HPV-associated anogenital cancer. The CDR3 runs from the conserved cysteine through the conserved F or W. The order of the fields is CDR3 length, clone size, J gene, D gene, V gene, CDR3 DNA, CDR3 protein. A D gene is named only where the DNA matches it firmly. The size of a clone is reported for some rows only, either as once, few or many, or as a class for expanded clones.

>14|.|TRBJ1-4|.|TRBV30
TGTGCCTGGAGTATTACAGGGATTAATGAAAAACTGTTTTTT
CAWSITGINEKLFF
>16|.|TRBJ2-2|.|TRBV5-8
TGTGCCAGCAGCTTGGCCGTCACAGTTAGATCCGGGGAGCTGTTTTTT
CASSLAVTVRSGELFF
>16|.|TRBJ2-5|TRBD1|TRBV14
TGTGCCAGCAGCCAATATCGATACAGGGGTGGAGAGACCCAGTACTTC
CASSQYRYRGGETQYF
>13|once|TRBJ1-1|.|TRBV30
TGTGCCTGGGGGCAACTGACTAACACTGAAGCTTTCTTT
CAWGQLTNTEAFF
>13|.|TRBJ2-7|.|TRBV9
TGTGCCAGCAGCGTTGGACCCTTCTACGAGCAGTACTTC
CASSVGPFYEQYF
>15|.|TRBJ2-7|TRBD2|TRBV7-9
TGTGCCAGCAGCTTATTGACTAGCAAAGGGTACGAGCAGTACTTC
CASSLLTSKGYEQYF
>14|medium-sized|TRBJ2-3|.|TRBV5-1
TGCGCCAGCAGGGAGGCCAACCCTACAGATACGCAGTATTTT
CASREANPTDTQYF
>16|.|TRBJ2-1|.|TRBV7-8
TGTGCCAGCAGCTTAGCGAGGGGAGTCACCTACAATGAGCAGTTCTTC
CASSLARGVTYNEQFF
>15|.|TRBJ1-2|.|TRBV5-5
TGTGCCAGCAGCTTGGGCCCTACAGCTCTTTATGGCTACACCTTC
CASSLGPTALYGYTF
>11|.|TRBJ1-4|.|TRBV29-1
TGCAGCAGTATACGTGGTGAAAAACTGTTTTTT
CSSIRGEKLFF
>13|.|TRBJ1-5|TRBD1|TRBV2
TGTGCCAGCAGTGGGACAGGGGGCCAGCCCCAGCATTTT
CASSGTGGQPQHF
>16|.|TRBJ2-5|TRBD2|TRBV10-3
TGTGCCATCAGTGGAGGCTCCGGGACTAGCCGAGAGACCCAGTACTTC
CAISGGSGTSRETQYF
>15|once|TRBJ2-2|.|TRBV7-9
TGTGCCAGCAGCTTATATGGAACTAGTTCCGGGGAGCTGTTTTTT
CASSLYGTSSGELFF
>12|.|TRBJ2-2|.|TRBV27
TGTGCCAGCAGTTCCGGTCAGGGGGAGCTGTTTTTT
CASSSGQGELFF
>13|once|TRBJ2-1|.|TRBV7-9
TGTGCCAGCAGCTTACGGACAGACAATGAGCAGTTCTTC
CASSLRTDNEQFF
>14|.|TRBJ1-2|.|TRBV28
TGTGCCAGCAAGCGAGGGGCCAGCGACTATGGCTACACCTTC
CASKRGASDYGYTF
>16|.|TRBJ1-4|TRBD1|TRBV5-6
TGTGCCAGCAGCTTAACGGCAAACAGGGGTAGGGATGCCCCTTTTTTT
CASSLTANRGRDAPFF
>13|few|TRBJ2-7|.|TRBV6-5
TGTGCCAGCAGTTACGCCCCGAGGGGTGAGCAGTACTTC
CASSYAPRGEQYF
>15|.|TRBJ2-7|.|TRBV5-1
TGCGCCAGCAGCCCACTACGATCGACAGCTTCCGAGCAGTACTTC
CASSPLRSTASEQYF
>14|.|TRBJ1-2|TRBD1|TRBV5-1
TGCGCCAGCAGCTATCCGTGGACAGGGTACGGCTACACCTTC
CASSYPWTGYGYTF
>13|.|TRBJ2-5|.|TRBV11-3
TGTGCCAGCAGCTTGGGAGGTCAAGAGACCCAGTACTTC
CASSLGGQETQYF
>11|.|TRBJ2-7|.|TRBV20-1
TGCAGTGCGTGGCAGCCCTACGAGCAGTACTTC
CSAWQPYEQYF
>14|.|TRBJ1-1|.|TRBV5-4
TGTGCCAGCAGCTTTGTTTTCGGGGACACTGAAGCTTTCTTT
CASSFVFGDTEAFF
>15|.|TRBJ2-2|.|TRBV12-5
TGTGCTAGTGGTTTTGGGGGGTCTAGCACCGGGGAGCTGTTTTTT
CASGFGGSSTGELFF
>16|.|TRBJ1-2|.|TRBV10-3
TGTGCCATCAGTGAGACCGGCGGGGGAGCTAACTATGGCTACACCTTC
CAISETGGGANYGYTF
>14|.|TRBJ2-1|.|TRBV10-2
TGCGCCAGCCTAACTAGAAGCTCCTACAATGAGCAGTTCTTC
CASLTRSSYNEQFF
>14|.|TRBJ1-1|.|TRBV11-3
TGTGCCAGCAGCTTGAGGGAGGGGAGCACTGAAGCTTTCTTT
CASSLREGSTEAFF
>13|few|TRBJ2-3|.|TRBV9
TGTGCCAGCAGCGTAAGCAGTACAGATACGCAGTATTTT
CASSVSSTDTQYF
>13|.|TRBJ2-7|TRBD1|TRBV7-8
TGTGCCAGCAGCGACTGGACAGGGGCCGAGCAGTACTTC
CASSDWTGAEQYF
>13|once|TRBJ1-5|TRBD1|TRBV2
TGTGCCAGCAGATCACAGGGGCTCGGGACCCAGCATTTT
CASRSQGLGTQHF
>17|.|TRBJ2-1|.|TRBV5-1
TGCGCCAGCAGCTTGGGGCTAGCGGACAGCTCCTACAATGAGCAGTTCTTC
CASSLGLADSSYNEQFF
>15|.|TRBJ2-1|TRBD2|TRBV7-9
TGTGCCAGCAGCATTAGCGGGGGGATCTACAATGAGCAGTTCTTC
CASSISGGIYNEQFF
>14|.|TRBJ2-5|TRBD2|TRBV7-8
TGTGCCAGCAGCTTAGGGCTAGCGGGAGAGACCCAGTACTTC
CASSLGLAGETQYF
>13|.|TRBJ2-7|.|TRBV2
TGTGCCAGCAGTGAGGTACAGCCCTACGAGCAGTACTTC
CASSEVQPYEQYF
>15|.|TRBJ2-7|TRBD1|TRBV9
TGTGCCAGCAGCGTAGGGGGACAGGGGCCCTACGAGCAGTACTTC
CASSVGGQGPYEQYF
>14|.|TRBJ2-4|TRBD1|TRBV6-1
TGTGCCAGCCATACAGGGGTGGCCAAAAACATTCAGTACTTC
CASHTGVAKNIQYF
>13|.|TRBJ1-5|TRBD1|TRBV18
TGTGCCAGCTCCGGACAGGGCAATCAGCCCCAGCATTTT
CASSGQGNQPQHF
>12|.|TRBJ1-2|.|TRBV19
TGTGCCAGTAGTATACAGAACTATGGCTACACCTTC
CASSIQNYGYTF
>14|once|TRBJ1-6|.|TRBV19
TGTGCCAGTAGTATAAGCGGGGGCGAGACACCCCTCCACTTT
CASSISGGETPLHF
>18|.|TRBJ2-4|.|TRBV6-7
TGTGCCAGCAGTTACTTATGGGGGAGCTTTCTAGCCAAAAACATTCAGTACTTC
CASSYLWGSFLAKNIQYF
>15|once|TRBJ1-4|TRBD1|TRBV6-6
TGTGCCAGCAGAAGCCGGGACAGGGCTAATGAAAAACTGTTTTTT
CASRSRDRANEKLFF
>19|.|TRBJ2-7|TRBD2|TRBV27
TGTGCCAGCAGTCCCCGGACACTCGGGTTAGCGGGGACGGGCCACGAGCAGTACTTC
CASSPRTLGLAGTGHEQYF
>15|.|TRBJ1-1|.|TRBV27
TGTGCCAGCAGTGGGTATGGCAGTGGATTTCGAGGGAGGTTTTTT
CASSGYGSGFRGRFF
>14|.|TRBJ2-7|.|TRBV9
TGTGCCAGCAGCGTAGCCCCAGGGGCCCCCGAGCAGTACTTC
CASSVAPGAPEQYF
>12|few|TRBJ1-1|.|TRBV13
TGTGCCAGCAGCTTAAGGTCGGGTGAAGCTTTCTTT
CASSLRSGEAFF
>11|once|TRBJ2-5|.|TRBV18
TGTGCCAGCTCCTCGGGAGAGACCCAGTACTTC
CASSSGETQYF
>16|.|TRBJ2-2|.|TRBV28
TGTGCCAGCAACGGTTCCGGGAGTCAAAACACCGGGGAGCTGTTTTTT
CASNGSGSQNTGELFF
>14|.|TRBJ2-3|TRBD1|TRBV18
TGTGCCAGCTCATCTGGACAGGGTTTGAATACGCAGTATTTT
CASSSGQGLNTQYF
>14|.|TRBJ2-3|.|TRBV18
TGTGCCAGCTCACCGGGTGGTGGGTCAGATACGCAGTATTTT
CASSPGGGSDTQYF